One sample yielded the 20 T cell receptor beta chains listed below, sequenced in a study of technical replicates of blood from a few donors listed by TCRdb under 2017. The protocol used for the library was the immunoSEQ multiplex PCR assay. Drawn from immuneACCESS, this table holds only the in-frame rearrangements with V and J called that TCRdb kept. Clones are partly lost; checked studies trace under half to an unresolved V gene and leave the rest unexplained. Recorded for this sample are about 54,000 clones; around 94% of them occurred a single time. Together, the top ten hold 0.2% to 0.25% of the sample. The sample consisted of T cells isolated from PBMCs. These receptors were taken from a human donor in good health.

The chain joins TRBV9 to TRBJ1-2; D perhaps matches TRBD1 (6 bases). Between the trimmed V and J ends, which lost 0 bases and 7 bases, there was a span of 10 bases. The V gene's germline CDR1 is SGDLS and CDR2 YYNGEE. This CDR3 is built from 13 residues. The CDR3 bases are TGTGCCAGCAGCGTAGGTGGGGGCAGTGGCTACACCTTC. Translation: CASSVGGGSGYTF.

The chain recombines TRBV29-1 with TRBJ2-7; unclear D gene. The V end lost 5 bases, the J end lost 5 bases, and 13 bases lay between the germline ends. Germline V CDR1 and CDR2: SQVTM, ANQGSEA. CDR3 length: 12 amino acids. CDR3 DNA: TGCAGCGTTTTGACAAGAATCGACGAGCAGTACTTC. It specifies CSVLTRIDEQYF.

The V gene is TRBV28, the J gene TRBJ2-7, with 7 bases fitting TRBD1. The ends lost 6 bases at V and 6 bases at J; junction bases unmatched: 8. Germline values: CDR1 MDHEN, CDR2 SYDVKM. The length of the CDR3 is 13 residues. CDR3 coding DNA: TGTGCCAGCAGCAAGACAGGGAACGGCGAGCAGTACTTC. Protein product: CASSKTGNGEQYF. The entire variable domain, with the rest obtained from reference TRBV28 and TRBJ2-7, is as follows: DVKVTQSSRYLVKRTGEKVFLECVQDMDHENMFWYRQDPGLGLRLIYFSYDVKMKEKGDIPEGYSVSREKKERFSLILESASTNQTSMYLCASSKTGNGEQYFGPGTRLTVT.

The J gene is TRBJ1-4, the V gene TRBV5-1; 7 nucleotides line up with TRBD1. With 1 base clipped from V and 6 bases from J, the junction kept 0 bases outside the gene matches. Germline V gene sequence: CDR1 SGHRS, CDR2 YFSETQ. The CDR3 covers 13 residues. DNA of the CDR3: TGCGCCAGCAGCTTGACAGGGGATGAAAAACTGTTTTTT. The encoded protein is CASSLTGDEKLFF.

The chain couples TRBV6-5 to TRBJ2-7, with a possible D match to TRBD1 (6 bases). Germline CDR1 is MNHEY and CDR2 is SVGAGI. The CDR3 is 12 amino acids. V gave up 4 bases and J gave up 7 bases, with 11 bases separating them. The DNA of the CDR3 is TGTGCCAGCAGTTCAGGGGTGTGGGAGCAGTACTTC. It yields the protein CASSSGVWEQYF.

The chain uses TRBV5-1 and TRBJ1-3; unclear D gene. The CDR3 length is 16 residues. The V end lost 0 bases, the J end lost 4 bases, and 14 bases lay between the germline ends. CDR1 and CDR2 from the germline V gene are SGHRS and YFSETQ. The CDR3 protein is CASSLVGSVGGNTIYF. CDR3 sequence (DNA): TGCGCCAGCAGCTTGGTCGGCAGCGTCGGAGGAAACACCATATATTTT. Using reference TRBV5-1 and TRBJ1-3 for the parts outside the CDR3, the full variable domain is KAGVTQTPRYLIKTRGQQVTLSCSPISGHRSVSWYQQTPGQGLQFLFEYFSETQRNKGNFPGRFSGRQFSNSRSEMNVSTLELGDSALYLCASSLVGSVGGNTIYFGEGSWLTVV.

This clone occurred once. This rearrangement joins TRBV6-5 to TRBJ1-5, with TRBD1 matching 7 bases. After removal of 6 bases from V and 0 bases from J, the junction contained 5 bases not matched to a gene. The CDR3 sequence is 15 residues long. Germline V gene sequence: CDR1 MNHEY, CDR2 SVGAGI. The CDR3, as DNA: TGTGCCAGCAGGTTACAGGGGAGTAGCAATCAGCCCCAGCATTTT. This gives the protein CASRLQGSSNQPQHF.

This chain uses TRBV7-9 with TRBJ2-3; D unresolved. V dropped 3 bases and J dropped 0 bases, with 7 bases sitting between them. Germline V gene lookup returns CDR1 SEHNR and CDR2 FQNEAQ (reference sequence). This CDR3 is 14 amino acids long. CDR3 DNA: TGTGCCAGCAGCTTCCGCACTAGCACAGATACGCAGTATTTT. This translates into CASSFRTSTDTQYF. Full variable domain (outside the CDR3, taken from reference TRBV7-9 and TRBJ2-3): DTGVSQNPRHKITKRGQNVTFRCDPISEHNRLYWYRQTLGQGPEFLTYFQNEAQLEKSRLLSDRFSAERPKGSFSTLEIQRTEQGDSAMYLCASSFRTSTDTQYFGPGTRLTVL.

The CDR3 loop is CASSAYMGGRLMGYTF. CDR3 coding DNA: TGTGCCAGCAGTGCATATATGGGGGGACGATTAATGGGCTACACCTTC. The V call is TRBV28, the J call TRBJ1-2; D possibly corresponds to TRBD1 (5 bases). The CDR3 is made up of 16 amino acids. Germline V lookup: CDR1 MDHEN, CDR2 SYDVKM. V was trimmed by 5 bases and J by 8 bases, leaving 24 bases between them.

With regard to this clone: Different DNA sequences within this sample yield the same CDR3. The chain recombines TRBV5-1 with TRBJ2-1; TRBD1 matches 8 bases. The CDR3 is 15 amino acids. J gave up 0 bases and V 3 bases, and 2 bases lay outside the gene matches. Germline V gives CDR1 SGHRS, CDR2 YFSETQ. CDR3 in amino acids: CASSSGQGSYNEQFF. The CDR3, as DNA: TGCGCCAGCAGCTCTGGACAGGGCTCCTACAATGAGCAGTTCTTC.

This sequence joins TRBV10-3 and TRBJ2-7; the D gene is possibly TRBD1 (6 bases). CDR1 and CDR2 (germline): ENHRY, SYGVKD. This CDR3 is 16 amino acids long. Deletions cut 1 base from V and 2 bases from J, with 15 bases between. The CDR3 reads CAISELGQRTTYEQYF. The CDR3 DNA reads TGTGCCATCAGTGAGTTGGGACAACGTACCACCTACGAGCAGTACTTC.

The chain uses TRBV19 and TRBJ2-7; TRBD1 aligns across 9 bases. With V trimmed by 9 bases and J by 4 bases, 7 bases remained unmatched. Germline V gene data show CDR1 as LNHDA and CDR2 as SQIVND (reference sequence). The CDR3 has 13 residues. This chain's CDR3 is CASRGTGRYEQYF. The CDR3 DNA reads TGTGCCAGCAGAGGGACAGGGCGGTACGAGCAGTACTTC.

The gene calls are TRBV18 and TRBJ2-4; 12 bases agree with TRBD1. Looked up from germline, CDR1 is KGHSH and CDR2 is LQKENI. CDR3 length: 19 residues. Trimming took 2 bases from V and 1 from J; bases not matched to a gene: 9. The CDR3 nucleotides read TGTGCCAGCTCACCAAGGTTAGGGACAGGGGGCCAGGCCAAAAACATTCAGTACTTC. Its protein product is CASSPRLGTGGQAKNIQYF.

The chain uses TRBV10-2 and TRBJ2-6; D call uncertain. Germline V gene lookup returns CDR1 WSHSY and CDR2 SAAADI. There are 15 residues in the CDR3. V gave up 0 bases and J gave up 4 bases, with 7 bases separating them. The CDR3 DNA reads as TGCGCCAGCAGTGAGTCCGAGAGCGGGGCCAACGTCCTGACTTTC. Translating it yields CASSESESGANVLTF.

The chain employs TRBV6-5 and TRBJ1-1; D gene ambiguous. This CDR3 contains 12 residues. Germline V gives CDR1 MNHEY, CDR2 SVGAGI. Trimming cost V 9 bases and J 4 bases, with 12 bases left between them. The DNA of the CDR3 is TGTGCCAGTCGTCAGGCAGCCACTGAAGCTTTCTTT. Protein product: CASRQAATEAFF.

The V gene is TRBV13, the J gene TRBJ1-2; a weak D match, TRBD1 (6 bases). Looked up from germline, CDR1 is PRHDT and CDR2 is FYEKMQ (reference sequence). V was cut by 5 bases and J by 0 bases, with 13 bases left in between. CDR3 length equals 15 residues. The CDR3 bases are TGTGCCAGCAGCCCGGACAGCAAACCTAACTATGGCTACACCTTC. Protein: CASSPDSKPNYGYTF.

This chain joins TRBV29-1 and TRBJ2-7, with D tentatively TRBD2 (6 bases). CDR1 SQVTM and CDR2 ANQGSEA come from the germline V gene. The CDR3 runs 13 residues. The V end was cut by 5 bases, the J end by 2 bases, with 13 bases between. CDR3 bases: TGCAGCGTTCGTCGGGGGAGCACCTACGAGCAGTACTTC. Amino acid sequence: CSVRRGSTYEQYF.

This chain links TRBV5-6 with TRBJ2-7; 7 nucleotides agree with TRBD2. Germline-derived CDR1 and CDR2 are SGHDT and YYEEEE. The CDR3 has 12 residues. The V gene end was trimmed by 3 bases and the J gene end by 4 bases; junction bases not matched to a gene: 1. The CDR3 DNA reads as TGTGCCAGCAGCTGGGGGGGGTACGAGCAGTACTTC. Protein sequence: CASSWGGYEQYF.

CDR3 coding DNA: TGTGCCAGCAGCTTAGTGACAGCTAATGAGCAGTTCTTC. Translated: CASSLVTANEQFF. The J gene is TRBJ2-1, the V gene TRBV11-2; a weak D match, TRBD1 (5 bases). V was trimmed by 1 base and J by 7 bases, leaving 8 bases between them. The CDR3 has 13 residues. Per the germline V gene, CDR1 is SGHAT and CDR2 is FQNNGV.

The V and J genes are TRBV7-8 and TRBJ1-1; possibly TRBD1 for D (6 bases). The CDR3 spans 16 residues. Germline CDR1 reads SGHVS; CDR2 reads FQNEAQ. V was trimmed by 1 base and J by 0 bases, leaving 12 bases between them. CDR3 bases: TGTGCCAGCAGCTTAGTTAACAGGGAAGTGAACACTGAAGCTTTCTTT. This encodes CASSLVNREVNTEAFF.